Shown below are 14 T cell receptor beta chains from a single sample sequenced in a study of T cells in Graves' hyperthyroidism and ophthalmopathy. Regions amplified from RNA transcripts were the TCR beta CDR3 regions. First-round RT-PCR with HTBI primers amplified the TCR CDR3 region. Using its own MiXCR run on the multiplex PCR reads, TCRdb lists one record per CDR3 protein. The sample has around 180,000 distinct CDR3 sequences; about 17% are singletons. The sequencing sample was made of blood. The receptors were sampled from a woman aged 45-65 years with Graves' hyperthyroidism.

This clonotype was observed a few times. This chain uses TRBV28 with TRBJ2-1; 16 bases fit TRBD2. This CDR3 comprises 16 residues. With 9 bases clipped from V and 8 bases from J, the junction kept 10 bases outside the gene matches. Looked up from germline, CDR1 is MDHEN and CDR2 is SYDVKM. CDR3 in DNA: TGTGCCAGTGATGACTGGGGGACTAGCGGGAGGGATGAGCAGTTCTTC. Translating it yields CASDDWGTSGRDEQFF.

The V gene is TRBV5-1, the J gene TRBJ2-3, with D perhaps matching TRBD2 (5 bases). The CDR3 is 16 amino acids. Germline CDR1 and CDR2: SGHRS and YFSETQ. V lost 0 bases, J lost 3 bases, and 14 bases lay in between. In nucleotides, the CDR3 is TGCGCCAGCAGCTTGGAGCAGAGGGCGCGAACAGATACGCAGTATTTT. This encodes CASSLEQRARTDTQYF.

The chain recombines TRBV27 with TRBJ2-7, with 9 bases identical to TRBD1. CDR1 is MNHEY and CDR2 is SMNVEV in the germline V gene (reference sequence). The CDR3 consists of 18 residues. V shed 2 bases, J shed 4 bases, and the junction held 15 bases outside the gene matches. Written as DNA, the CDR3 is TGTGCCAGCAGTTTAAGAGGGGCCCGGGGACAGGGCTATTACGAGCAGTACTTC. The encoded protein is CASSLRGARGQGYYEQYF.

The genes are TRBV5-6 and TRBJ1-1; D might be TRBD1 (6 bases). V lost 4 bases and J 3 bases, leaving 19 bases between the germline ends. The CDR3 loop spans 16 amino acids. From germline, CDR1 is SGHDT and CDR2 YYEEEE. The CDR3 nucleotides are TGTGCCAGCAGCCTCCTGACAGGAGAAGGGGACACTGAAGCTTTCTTT. Translating it yields CASSLLTGEGDTEAFF.

V and J are TRBV20-1 and TRBJ2-1; tentatively, D is TRBD2 (6 bases). V gave up 0 bases and J gave up 5 bases, with 14 bases separating them. This CDR3 region has 15 residues. The germline V gene has CDR1 DFQATT and CDR2 SNEGSKA (reference sequence). The CDR3 protein is CSARDPGTDNNEQFF. CDR3 in DNA: TGCAGTGCTAGAGATCCTGGGACTGACAACAATGAGCAGTTCTTC.

The chain recombines TRBV20-1 with TRBJ2-6; the D gene is possibly TRBD1 (6 bases). This CDR3 region has 19 residues. The V end was cut by 0 bases, the J end by 4 bases, with 22 bases between. Germline CDR1 reads DFQATT; CDR2 reads SNEGSKA (reference sequence). CDR3 DNA: TGCAGTGCTAGAGATGAACAGGGCCAACCCCGCGGGGGGGCCAACGTCCTGACTTTC. Residues: CSARDEQGQPRGGANVLTF.

This clonotype was detected many times. The CDR3 protein is CASSSGGDSGVSDTQYF. DNA of the CDR3: TGCGCCAGCAGCTCCGGGGGGGATAGCGGGGTCTCAGATACGCAGTATTTT. The rearrangement uses TRBV10-1 and TRBJ2-3, with TRBD2 identical over 8 bases. V shed 6 bases and J 4 bases; nucleotides not matched to a gene: 15. This CDR3 region has 17 residues. Germline CDR1 WNHNN, CDR2 SYGVQD (reference sequence).

This clonotype has ten or more counts. The chain uses TRBV19 and TRBJ1-1; no firm D call. The CDR3 is made up of 14 amino acids. The V and J ends lost 3 bases and 1 base respectively, with 9 bases between them. In germline, CDR1 is LNHDA, CDR2 SQIVND (reference sequence). CDR3 protein: CASSIGLTNTEAFF. The CDR3 DNA is TGTGCCAGTAGTATTGGACTTACGAACACTGAAGCTTTCTTT.

The table lists this clonotype with a few counts. The chain carries TRBV6-1 and TRBJ2-1, with 11 positions matching TRBD2. Germline CDR1 is MNHNS and CDR2 is SASEGT. Germline trimming cut 0 bases from V and 6 bases from J; bases unmatched to any gene: 1. The CDR3 length is 15 residues. The CDR3 DNA is TGTGCCAGCAGTGAAGCTAGCGGGGGGGGCAATGAGCAGTTCTTC. This sequence encodes CASSEASGGGNEQFF.

Remarks on this clonotype: This may be a read error: a much more frequent sequence differs by one nucleotide. The gene calls are TRBV6-5 and TRBJ1-4; D perhaps matches TRBD1 (6 bases). With 0 bases removed from V and 7 bases from J, the gap between germline ends came to 12 bases. Germline assignment: CDR1 MNHEY and CDR2 SVGAGI. The CDR3 consists of 15 residues. The CDR3 spells CASSYSGGSFEKLFF. The CDR3 DNA follows: TGTGCCAGCAGTTACTCGGGGGGCAGTTTTGAAAAACTGTTTTTT.

Many counts were recorded for this clonotype. The V gene is TRBV19, the J gene TRBJ2-2; D may match TRBD1 or TRBD2 (5 bases each). CDR3 size: 15 residues. The V gene's germline CDR1 is LNHDA and CDR2 SQIVND (reference sequence). V was trimmed by 7 bases and J by 1 base, leaving 13 bases between them. The CDR3 coding sequence is TGTGCCAGTACCTATTTTGGGGGGAACACCGGGGAGCTGTTTTTT. Its translation is CASTYFGGNTGELFF.

This clonotype occurred many times. This rearrangement joins TRBV12-3 or TRBV12-4 to TRBJ2-1; D is unclear. The CDR3 runs 15 residues. Deletions cut 3 bases from V and 4 bases from J, with 13 bases between. CDR3 sequence reads: CASSFRQARYNEQFF. CDR3 sequence (DNA): TGTGCCAGCAGTTTTCGGCAGGCGCGGTACAATGAGCAGTTCTTC.

This clonotype was detected ten times or more. The J gene is TRBJ2-3, the V gene TRBV5-4; 14 bases fit TRBD2. Per germline, CDR1 SGHNT and CDR2 YYREEE (reference sequence). The ends lost 6 bases at V and 2 bases at J; junction bases unmatched: 11. The CDR3 covers 18 residues. The DNA of the CDR3 is TGTGCCAGCATCTCCGGGACTAGCGGGGGTCGGAACACAGATACGCAGTATTTT. Translated: CASISGTSGGRNTDTQYF.

This clonotype was counted ten times or more. The CDR3 sequence: CASSIRINYGYTF. The CDR3 DNA reads TGTGCCAGTAGTATACGGATTAACTATGGCTACACCTTC. The chain joins TRBV19 to TRBJ1-2, with unresolved D. The CDR3 is made up of 13 amino acids. Deletions cut 2 bases from V and 1 base from J, with 5 bases between. Germline lookup yields CDR1 LNHDA and CDR2 SQIVND (reference sequence).